This T cell receptor beta chain was identified in a study of T-cell memory formation after mild COVID-19. Study-wide context: Largely, the TCR clusters proved donor specific.

There are many counts of this clonotype. Its matching antigen is unknown. Study results and caveats: What remained unconfirmed was the SARS-CoV-2 specificity of second-wave clones peaking on day 37. The CD4+ clones that contracted clustered mainly within CM and EM, and the CD8+ clones concentrated in EMRA.

Germline assignment: CDR1 SGHAT and CDR2 FQDESV (reference sequence). After removal of 5 bases from V and 2 bases from J, the junction contained 5 bases not matched to a gene. The CDR3 is 16 amino acids. Amplification by 5'RACE using constant-segment primers produced TCR alpha and TCR beta cDNA libraries that carried sample barcodes and UMIs. One entry per CDR3 protein results from TCRdb running MiXCR on the 5' RACE reads. The sample yields about 340,000 distinct CDR3 sequences, approximately 13% seen once. This chain uses TRBV11-1 with TRBJ2-2; 10 positions agree with TRBD2. The clonotype was recovered from a man aged 18 to 29 who had mild COVID-19 (a few samples of this study predate the infection). Cell type and time point are not known. Input material: PBMCs or a T cell subset sorted from them (not recorded which). The CDR3 loop is CASSGLAGANTGELFF. The CDR3 DNA follows: TGTGCCAGCAGCGGGCTAGCGGGGGCCAACACCGGGGAGCTGTTTTTT.